Below, 10 T cell receptor beta chains from the same sample are listed, as sequenced in a study of cytomegalovirus exposure and HLA in healthy donors. The PCR employed 60 Vbeta primers together with 13 Jbeta primers. Only in-frame clones appear in the TCRdb table, and some are missing; sequencing was by immunoSEQ multiplex PCR. The repertoire has about 160,000 clones, less than 80% of them found once; the top ten carry roughly 2%. The sample was PBMCs. Receptor source: a man in his forties in good health and CMV-seronegative.

This chain links TRBV5-1 with TRBJ2-7; TRBD1 matches 10 bases. V shed 4 bases, J shed 4 bases, and the junction held 8 bases outside the gene matches. Germline CDR1 and CDR2: SGHRS and YFSETQ. The CDR3 runs 15 residues. The CDR3 loop reads CASSGTTGGRYEQYF. The CDR3 DNA sequence: TGCGCCAGCAGCGGGACGACAGGGGGCCGTTACGAGCAGTACTTC. The full variable domain, its missing parts supplied by reference TRBV5-1 and TRBJ2-7, is KAGVTQTPRYLIKTRGQQVTLSCSPISGHRSVSWYQQTPGQGLQFLFEYFSETQRNKGNFPGRFSGRQFSNSRSEMNVSTLELGDSALYLCASSGTTGGRYEQYFGPGTRLTVT.

The chain recombines TRBV11-1 with TRBJ2-7; no firm D call. This CDR3 has 12 amino acids. The V gene's germline CDR1 is SGHAT and CDR2 FQDESV (reference sequence). V dropped 5 bases and J dropped 5 bases, with 10 bases sitting between them. This CDR3 is CASSLSRNEQYF. The DNA of the CDR3 is TGTGCCAGCAGCCTAAGCAGGAACGAGCAGTACTTC.

J is TRBJ2-5 and V is TRBV20-1; no definite D call. The CDR3 totals 10 residues. V lost 5 bases, J lost 11 bases, and 12 bases lay in between. Germline loops: CDR1 DFQATT, CDR2 SNEGSKA (reference sequence). The CDR3 spells CSAGSGEQYF. The CDR3 DNA reads TGCAGTGCTGGATCCGGAGAGCAGTACTTC.

Turning to this clone: The junction does not match germline at one end; this may be a read error. The chain joins TRBV7-6 to TRBJ2-6; TRBD2 matches 8 bases. This CDR3 contains 17 residues. Germline CDR1 is SGHVS and CDR2 is FNYEAQ. CDR3 sequence reads: CASSLVGRAIGANGLTF. The CDR3 bases are TGTGCCAGCAGCTTGGTCGGGAGGGCCATTGGGGCCAACGGCCTGACTTTC.

This rearrangement joins TRBV30 to TRBJ2-7; D unresolved. Germline V gives CDR1 GTSNPN, CDR2 SVGIG (reference sequence). The CDR3 sequence is 13 residues long. Trimming stripped 6 bases from V and 0 bases from J, with 12 bases between. In DNA, the CDR3 is TGTGCCTGTGAGAGGAAAAGCTCCTACGAGCAGTACTTC. This gives the protein CACERKSSYEQYF.

J is TRBJ1-1 and V is TRBV30; D remains unclear. The CDR3 extends over 12 amino acids. Germline V gene sequence: CDR1 GTSNPN, CDR2 SVGIG (reference sequence). The V and J ends lost 3 bases and 6 bases respectively, with 11 bases between them. CDR3 in amino acids: CAWSAAFAEAFF. The CDR3 nucleotides read TGTGCCTGGAGCGCAGCGTTTGCTGAAGCTTTCTTT.

V gene TRBV2 combines with J gene TRBJ2-7; 11 nucleotides line up with TRBD1. V gave up 6 bases and J gave up 3 bases; unmatched junction bases: 7. Germline CDR1 and CDR2: SNHLY and FYNNEI. The length of the CDR3 is 15 residues. This CDR3 is CASREGQGGYYEQYF. As DNA, the CDR3 is TGTGCCAGCAGGGAGGGACAGGGGGGATACTACGAGCAGTACTTC.

The V gene is TRBV28, the J gene TRBJ1-6; D is unresolved. V lost 0 bases and J lost 7, with 4 bases in between. The CDR3 sequence is 13 residues long. Germline V gene sequence: CDR1 MDHEN, CDR2 SYDVKM. The CDR3 protein is CASSLWRNSPLHF. In DNA, the CDR3 is TGTGCCAGCAGTTTATGGAGGAATTCACCCCTCCACTTT.

The chain joins TRBV5-6 to TRBJ2-5; 12 bases align to TRBD1. From germline, CDR1 is SGHDT and CDR2 YYEEEE. Trimming cost V 4 bases and J 4 bases; bases outside gene matches: 8. The CDR3 contains 16 residues. CDR3: CASSPDRDRGRETQYF. In DNA, the CDR3 is TGTGCCAGCAGCCCGGACCGGGACAGGGGGCGAGAGACCCAGTACTTC.

The chain has TRBV14 and TRBJ2-7; D is perhaps TRBD1 (5 bases). The V gene lost 6 bases and the J gene lost 6 bases, with 12 bases spanning the gap. CDR3 length: 12 amino acids. Looked up from germline, CDR1 is SGHDN and CDR2 is FVKESK. The CDR3 here is CASSRLGVEQYF. Here the CDR3 DNA reads TGTGCCAGCAGTCGTTTAGGGGTCGAGCAGTACTTC.